This T cell receptor beta chain derives from a study of T cell changes during pregnancy in multiple sclerosis. This clone was picked up a small number of times. TCRdb keeps only in-frame clones here, not all; method: immunoSEQ multiplex PCR. Of under 6,000 clones in the sample, 70% to 85% are singletons; the top ten hold 15% to 20%. Here the sequenced sample was CD8+ T cells from peripheral blood mononuclear cells, taken in the second trimester of pregnancy. This TCR was recovered from a female donor in good health, enrolled as a control in a pregnancy study.

The CDR3 coding sequence is TGTGCCAGCAGGACGGGACTAGCGGGGGGATCCCCTGGAGATACGCAGTATTTT. This translates into CASRTGLAGGSPGDTQYF. The rearrangement joins TRBV5-8 to TRBJ2-3, with 15 bases aligning to TRBD2. The CDR3 runs to 18 residues. The J segment lost 5 bases and the V segment lost 5 bases, leaving 12 bases of the junction unmatched. CDR1 is SGHTS and CDR2 is YDEGEE in the germline V gene.